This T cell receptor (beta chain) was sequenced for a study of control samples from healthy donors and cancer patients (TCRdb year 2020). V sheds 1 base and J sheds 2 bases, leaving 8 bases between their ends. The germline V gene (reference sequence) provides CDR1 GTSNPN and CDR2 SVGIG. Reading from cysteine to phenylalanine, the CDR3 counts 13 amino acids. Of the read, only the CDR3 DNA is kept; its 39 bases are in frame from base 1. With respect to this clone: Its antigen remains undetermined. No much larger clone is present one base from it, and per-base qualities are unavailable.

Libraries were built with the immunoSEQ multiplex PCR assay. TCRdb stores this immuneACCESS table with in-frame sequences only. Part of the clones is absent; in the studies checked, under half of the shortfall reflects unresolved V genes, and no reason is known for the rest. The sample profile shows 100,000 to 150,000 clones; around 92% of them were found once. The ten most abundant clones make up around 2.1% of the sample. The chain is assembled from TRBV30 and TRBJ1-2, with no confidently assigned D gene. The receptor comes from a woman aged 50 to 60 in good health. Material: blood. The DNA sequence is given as TGTGCCTGGAGTGACGGTGGAAACTATGGCTACACCTTC. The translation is CAWSDGGNYGYTF.